Listed here is a single T cell receptor (beta chain). The antigen remains undetermined. The sample belongs to a study of cytomegalovirus exposure and HLA in healthy donors. 13 Jbeta primers and 60 Vbeta primers were used for the PCR. TCRdb keeps only in-frame clones here, not all; method: immunoSEQ multiplex PCR. The sample has 100,000 or so clones; approximately 80% are singletons. Findings of the study overall: TCR beta sequences reportedly predicted most subjects' HLA-A and HLA-B alleles accurately.

Input material: PBMCs. The receptor's source is a man younger than 40 in good health and CMV-seropositive.

The DNA for the CDR3 is TGTGCCACCAGCAGCAGCGGGAGGCGTTACGAGCAGTACTTC. It codes for CATSSSGRRYEQYF. V usage is TRBV15 and J usage is TRBJ2-7, with 9 bases lining up with TRBD2. V gave up 3 bases and J gave up 4 bases; unmatched junction bases: 4. This CDR3 comprises 14 residues. Germline V CDR1 and CDR2: LNHNV, YYDKDF (reference sequence).